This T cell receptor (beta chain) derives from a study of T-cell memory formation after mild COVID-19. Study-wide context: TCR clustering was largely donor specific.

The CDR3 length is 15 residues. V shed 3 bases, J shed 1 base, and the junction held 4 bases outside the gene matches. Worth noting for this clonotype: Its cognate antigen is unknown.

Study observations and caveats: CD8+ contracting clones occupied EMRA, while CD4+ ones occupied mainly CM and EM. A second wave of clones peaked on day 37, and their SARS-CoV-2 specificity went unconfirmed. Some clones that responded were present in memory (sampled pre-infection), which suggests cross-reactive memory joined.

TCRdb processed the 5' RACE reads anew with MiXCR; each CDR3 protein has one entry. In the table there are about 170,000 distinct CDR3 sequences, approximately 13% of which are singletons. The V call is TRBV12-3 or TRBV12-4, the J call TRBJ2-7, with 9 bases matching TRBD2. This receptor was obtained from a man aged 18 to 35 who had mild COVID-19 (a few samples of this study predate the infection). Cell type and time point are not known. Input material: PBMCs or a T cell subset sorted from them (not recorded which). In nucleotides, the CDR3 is TGTGCCAGCAGTTTGGAGCGGGGGGTATCCTACGAGCAGTACTTC. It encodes CASSLERGVSYEQYF.